These T cell receptor beta chains were read from a single sample in a study of neurological immune-mediated disorders. TCRdb ran MiXCR on the 5' RACE reads and lists one entry per CDR3 protein. The table shows fewer than 45,000 distinct CDR3 sequences, with 2% to 2.5% occurring only once. Sequenced material: PBMCs. The receptor source for this set is a man aged 25 to 45 with multiple sclerosis. The CDR3 runs from the conserved cysteine through the conserved F or W. Fields, in order: J gene, clone size, D gene, V gene, CDR3 DNA, CDR3 protein. D genes are given only for firm matches. Some rows have no size entry. The others give once, few or many, or a class for an expanded clone.

TRBJ2-7,many,.,TRBV27,TGTGCCAGCAGTTTAGGGGGGACCTCCTACGAGCAGTACTTC,CASSLGGTSYEQYF
TRBJ2-5,many,.,TRBV7-2,TGTGCCAGCAGCGGGGGGGCCGGAGAGACCCAGTACTTC,CASSGGAGETQYF
TRBJ1-2,many,.,TRBV29-1,TGCAGCGTTGAAACATCTAACTATGGCTACACCTTC,CSVETSNYGYTF
TRBJ1-2,many,.,TRBV24-1,TGTGCCACCAGTGACCTCCCCGGAGGCTACACCTTC,CATSDLPGGYTF
TRBJ2-1,many,.,TRBV20-1,TGCAGTGCTAGAGACTACCTTAGCTCCTACAATGAGCAGTTCTTC,CSARDYLSSYNEQFF
TRBJ2-3,many,.,TRBV6-6,TGTGCCAGCAGGGACAGCCCTAGCACAGATACGCAGTATTTT,CASRDSPSTDTQYF
TRBJ1-2,many,TRBD1,TRBV20-1,TGCAGTAGTAACCGGGACAGGGAAGGAGGCTACACCTTC,CSSNRDREGGYTF
TRBJ2-2,many,.,TRBV3-1,TGTGCCAGCAGCCCCCCGGGACACACCGGGGAGCTGTTTTTT,CASSPPGHTGELFF
TRBJ2-3,many,TRBD1,TRBV7-2,TGTGCCAGCACCCCACCAGGACAGGGCACAGATACGCAGTATTTT,CASTPPGQGTDTQYF
TRBJ1-1,many,.,TRBV5-1,TGCGCCAGCAGCCTTGATGGGTATACGAATGTGAACACTGAAGCTTTCTTT,CASSLDGYTNVNTEAFF
TRBJ2-7,few,.,TRBV20-1,TGCAGTGCTCCCGCGGCGGGGCTCGCCTACGAGCAGTACTTC,CSAPAAGLAYEQYF
TRBJ2-7,many,TRBD2,TRBV5-6,TGTGCCAGCAGCTTGGCGCGGGAGTGGGAGCAGTACTTC,CASSLAREWEQYF
TRBJ1-1,many,.,TRBV28,TGTGCCAGCAGTTTATTCAGCCCTTGGACAACTTTCTTT,CASSLFSPWTTFF
TRBJ2-7,many,.,TRBV9,TGTGCCAGCAGCGTAGCTATGGCCAACTACGAGCAGTACTTC,CASSVAMANYEQYF
TRBJ2-5,many,.,TRBV6-5,TGTGCCAGCAGTTACTCGATTGGAGGGGTGGCGGGGGCGAGCCTAGACCAAGAGACCCAGTACTTC,CASSYSIGGVAGASLDQETQYF
TRBJ1-2,many,TRBD1,TRBV5-1,TGCGCCAGCAGCTTGGGGACAGGGGACTATGGCTACACCTTC,CASSLGTGDYGYTF
TRBJ1-5,many,.,TRBV5-1,TGCGCCAGCAGCTTGGAGCGTTTTAGCGGGGCTAGCAATCAGCCCCAGCATTTT,CASSLERFSGASNQPQHF
TRBJ2-1,few,TRBD2,TRBV6-5,TGTGCCAGCAGTTCACTCGGCTTAGCGGGAGTATCTGAGCAGTTCTTC,CASSSLGLAGVSEQFF
TRBJ2-2,.,.,TRBV20-1,TGCAGTGCAAGAATAGCGGAGCTCGACACCGGGGAGCTGTTTTTT,CSARIAELDTGELFF
TRBJ1-4,many,.,TRBV7-8,TGTGCCAGCAGCAACGGGCGGTTGAGGGAAAAACTGTTTTTT,CASSNGRLREKLFF
TRBJ2-3,many,TRBD2,TRBV28,TGTGCCAGCAGTTTCCCACTAGCGGGAGGTGCAGATACGCAGTATTTT,CASSFPLAGGADTQYF
TRBJ2-3,many,TRBD2,TRBV7-3,TGTGCCAGCAGCTCCACCGGACTAGCGGGAATCACAGATACGCAGTATTTT,CASSSTGLAGITDTQYF
TRBJ2-7,.,.,TRBV11-2,TGTGCCAGCAGTCTCCTTCATAAGTCCTACGAGCAGTACTTC,CASSLLHKSYEQYF
TRBJ1-1,many,.,TRBV12-3/TRBV12-4,TGTGCCAGCCGTAGGGACACTGAAGCTTTCTTT,CASRRDTEAFF